These T cell receptor beta chains were read from a single sample in a study of shared clonotypes between healthy human individuals. The method was immunoSEQ multiplex PCR; TCRdb's version includes in-frame clones alone and lacks a portion of them. The repertoire holds about 1 million clones, with around 78% as singletons. Sequencing input: memory CD4+ T cells from PBMCs. The receptors shown here come from a man between 18 and 29 years old in good health. Some clones in this sample may be carry-over from other donors' samples. Both conserved end residues are part of each CDR3. The order of the fields is J gene, D gene, clone size, V gene, CDR3 DNA, CDR3 protein. The D gene is left open where the match is weak. Size values are once, few and many counts, or a class for expanded clones, and some rows have none.

>TRBJ2-1|-|-|TRBV4-1
TGCGCCAGCAGCCCTCCTGGGACCAATGAGCAGTTCTTC
CASSPPGTNEQFF
>TRBJ1-2|-|-|TRBV18
TGTGCCAGCTCACCTTCCACAGGGAACTATGGCTACACCTTC
CASSPSTGNYGYTF
>TRBJ2-7|-|-|TRBV9
TGTGCCAGGAACCCCTGGACCGCTAATTACCCCTACGAGCAGTACTTC
CARNPWTANYPYEQYF
>TRBJ2-2|-|-|TRBV7-7
TGTGCCAGCAGCTTCCAGGGGGGCGCCGGCGGGGAGCTGTTTTTT
CASSFQGGAGGELFF
>TRBJ2-7|TRBD2|once|TRBV7-2
TGTGCCAGCAGCTCGGGACTAGCGGGAGGCGAGCAGTACTTC
CASSSGLAGGEQYF
>TRBJ2-1|-|-|TRBV25-1
TGTGCCAGCAGTGCAACAGGGAGGGCCTACAATGAGCAGTTCTTC
CASSATGRAYNEQFF
>TRBJ2-1|-|-|TRBV6-1
TGTGCCAGCAGTACTCAAGGGCAGTTCTTC
CASSTQGQFF
>TRBJ1-2|-|many|TRBV5-4
TGTGCCAGCAGCTTGGCCCGGCAGGGCAACTATGGCTACACCTTC
CASSLARQGNYGYTF
>TRBJ2-7|-|-|TRBV6-6
TGTGCCAGCAGTTACGGGGGCAAAACTCCCTACGAGCAGTACTTC
CASSYGGKTPYEQYF
>TRBJ1-1|TRBD1|-|TRBV5-1
TGCGCCAGCAGCCCGCGGACAGGACGGAACACTGAAGCTTTCTTT
CASSPRTGRNTEAFF
>TRBJ2-1|-|-|TRBV7-9
TGTGCCAGCAGCTTATTGACTACAAGGAGCGATGAGCAGTTCTTC
CASSLLTTRSDEQFF
>TRBJ2-7|TRBD2|-|TRBV15
TGTGCCACCAGCCGAGGGGGGACGGGAGGGTCCTACGAGCAGTACTTC
CATSRGGTGGSYEQYF
>TRBJ2-6|-|-|TRBV5-1
TGCGCCAGCAGCTTGTTGGGGGACTCTGGGGCCAACGTCCTGACTTTC
CASSLLGDSGANVLTF
>TRBJ1-1|-|once|TRBV15
TGTGCCACCAGCAGAGTAGCGAACACTGAAGCTTTCTTT
CATSRVANTEAFF
>TRBJ2-2|-|-|TRBV7-2
TGTGCCAGCAGCAGACAGCTTAACACCGGGGAGCTGTTTTTT
CASSRQLNTGELFF
>TRBJ2-1|TRBD2|-|TRBV29-1
TGCAGCGTCCTCCGGGGGGGCGAAACCTACAATGAGCAGTTCTTC
CSVLRGGETYNEQFF
>TRBJ2-7|TRBD1|-|TRBV5-1
TGCGCCAGCAGCCCCTGGGGAGGGGGACAGGGGGCTTCGGGTCAAAACGAGCAGTACTTC
CASSPWGGGQGASGQNEQYF
>TRBJ1-1|TRBD1|-|TRBV28
TGTGCCAGCAGGTTGACAGGGACGGCCACTGAAGCTTTCTTT
CASRLTGTATEAFF
>TRBJ2-5|-|-|TRBV10-3
TGTGCCATCGGGGGACTCCAAGAGACCCAGTACTTC
CAIGGLQETQYF
>TRBJ1-5|-|-|TRBV11-2
TGTGCCAGCAGCACGGGCCTCGATCAGCCCCAGCATTTT
CASSTGLDQPQHF
>TRBJ2-7|-|-|TRBV6-1
TGTGCCAGCAGTGACCCGGGGTTCGGGGGCGAGCAGTACTTC
CASSDPGFGGEQYF
>TRBJ2-2|-|-|TRBV2
TGTGCCAGCAGTGCGGGCGCCGGGGAGCTGTTTTTT
CASSAGAGELFF
>TRBJ2-7|-|-|TRBV5-1
TGCGCCTCGGCCGAGGGGAAGGGCTGGGAGCAGTACTTC
CASAEGKGWEQYF
>TRBJ1-1|-|-|TRBV25-1
TGTGCCAGCACGGGGCAGTACACTGAAGCTTTCTTT
CASTGQYTEAFF
>TRBJ2-5|TRBD1|-|TRBV30
TGTGCCTGGAGTGTCGGGACAGGGGTACGGGAGACCCAGTACTTC
CAWSVGTGVRETQYF
>TRBJ2-3|-|-|TRBV9
TGTGCCAGCAGCGTTGACAGCCGCACAGATACGCAGTATTTT
CASSVDSRTDTQYF